The following is a T cell receptor (beta chain) sequence with its context. One end of the junction fails to match germline, which may point to a read error. The library was built from roughly 400 ng RNA with molecular barcoded adaptors for alpha/delta and beta/gamma chains. TCRdb analysed the reads with MiXCR anew, one entry per CDR3 protein. The table includes some 46,000 distinct CDR3 sequences, roughly 12% detected once. This record belongs to a study of read filtering for tumor transcriptome and immune sequencing. The overall study: Roughly 8 patients were R-ISS I, approximately 15 were R-ISS II, roughly seven were R-ISS III. Transcriptome libraries were built from DNase-treated RNA.

The CDR3 spans 12 residues. Germline CDR1 and CDR2: MNHEY and SVGAGI. Sequences were obtained from a population of CD138-negative cells sorted from bone marrow. The rearrangement joins TRBV6-5 to TRBJ2-1, with D perhaps matching TRBD2 (6 bases). The origin of this receptor is a donor at least 40 years old with multiple myeloma. The CDR3: CSSQGLYNEQFF. Written as DNA, the CDR3 is TGTTCCAGCCAGGGACTCTACAACGAGCAGTTCTTC.